This T cell receptor beta chain was found in a study of spatial heterogeneity in lung cancer. About the study: The donor population consisted of roughly 70 patients with untreated, early-stage non-small cell lung cancer. An average of more than ten raw reads was observed per unique TCR and UMI combination.

Time point indicated: blood at routine non-recurrence follow-up after resection. Sequencing covered unsorted whole RNA taken from tumor, nontumor lung or frozen PBMC. In this sample, this clonotype turned up many times. Its antigen remains unknown. The study's findings and limits: Ubiquitous expanded tumor TCRs were observed in blood more at resection than follow-up.

One entry per CDR3 protein results from TCRdb running MiXCR on the 5' RACE reads. This table holds fewer than 30,000 distinct CDR3 sequences, 6% found once. This CDR3 comprises 14 residues. Germline V CDR1 and CDR2: SNHLY, FYNNEI. V was trimmed by 5 bases and J by 3 bases, leaving 11 bases between them. This rearrangement joins TRBV2 to TRBJ1-5; D is perhaps TRBD1 (5 bases). The receptor was derived from a male donor with early-stage non-small cell lung cancer. The sequences come from PBMCs, collected at follow-up. The CDR3 DNA reads as TGTGCCAGCAGTTCTCAGGGACCCAATCAGCCCCAGCATTTT. It is translated as CASSSQGPNQPQHF.